This is a list of T cell receptor beta chains from one sample in a study of T-cell reconstitution after alpha-beta-depleted transplantation in children. From the PCR reads, TCRdb called clonotypes with MiXCR, one entry per CDR3 protein. The data hold hundreds of thousands of distinct CDR3 sequences, with less than 15% observed a single time. The source was PBMCs, collected before TCRalphabeta/CD19-depleted stem cell transplant. Receptor source: a girl aged 2-10 years with congenital amegakaryocytic thrombocytopenia, due to receive a stem cell transplant. Both conserved end residues are part of each CDR3. The D gene is left open where the match is weak. Clone sizes are given selectively: once, few, many, or a class where the clone is expanded.

>TRBJ2-1|many|TRBV5-1|NA
TGCGCCAGCAGCTTAGGGGCCGGCGTCATTGAGCAGTTCTTC
CASSLGAGVIEQFF
>TRBJ2-7|few|TRBV5-1|NA
TGCGCCAGCAGCTTTAAACCTATGTGGGAGTCGAGTTACGAGCAGTACTTC
CASSFKPMWESSYEQYF
>TRBJ2-1|few|TRBV5-1|NA
TGCGCCAGCAAAGGACAATCCAGCGAGCAGTTCTTC
CASKGQSSEQFF
>TRBJ1-2|few|TRBV7-2|NA
TGTGCCAGCAGCTCCCGGGTGGGGGACGGCTACACCTTC
CASSSRVGDGYTF
>TRBJ1-2|many|TRBV5-1|NA
TGCGCCAGCAGCTTTGGAGCAGACGGCTACACCTTC
CASSFGADGYTF
>TRBJ1-1|NA|TRBV20-1|NA
TGCAGTGCGGTGACAGGCTACACTGAAGCTTTCTTT
CSAVTGYTEAFF
>TRBJ1-1|many|TRBV5-1|NA
TGCGCCAGCAGCGGGGGACGGATGAACACTGAAGCTTTCTTT
CASSGGRMNTEAFF
>TRBJ2-7|NA|TRBV14|NA
TGTGCCAGCAGCCCAAATTGGGTGACGGGACGCTACGAGCAGTACTTC
CASSPNWVTGRYEQYF
>TRBJ2-2|few|TRBV20-1|TRBD2
TGCAGTGCTAGAGGGACTAGCGGGAGGGACACCGGGGAGCTGTTTTTT
CSARGTSGRDTGELFF
>TRBJ2-7|NA|TRBV29-1|NA
TGCAGCGTTGAAGTGAGGACACCCTCCTACGAGCAGTACTTC
CSVEVRTPSYEQYF
>TRBJ2-2|few|TRBV5-1|TRBD2
TGCGCCAGCAGCGGACTAGCGGGATCGGTCGGGGAGCTGTTTTTT
CASSGLAGSVGELFF
>TRBJ1-5|many|TRBV7-8|NA
TGTGCCAGCAGCTTATGGGCCGGCAATCAGCCCCAGCATTTT
CASSLWAGNQPQHF
>TRBJ2-4|few|TRBV6-2/TRBV6-3|TRBD2
TGTGCCAGCAGTTACGACGAGGCTAGCGGGATAAACATTCAGTACTTC
CASSYDEASGINIQYF
>TRBJ2-1|once|TRBV3-1|TRBD2
TGTGCCAGCAGTGTCGGACTAGCGGGGACGAGCTCCTACAATGAGCAGTTCTTC
CASSVGLAGTSSYNEQFF
>TRBJ2-3|few|TRBV5-6|TRBD1
TGTGCCAGCAGCTTGGCGTCTGGGCAGGGGGCGGTGACAGATACGCAGTATTTT
CASSLASGQGAVTDTQYF
>TRBJ2-3|few|TRBV5-1|NA
TGCGCCAGCAGCTTGGGGGGGAAGCCCACAGATACGCAGTATTTT
CASSLGGKPTDTQYF
>TRBJ2-1|NA|TRBV20-1|NA
TGCAGTGCTAGAGGCCCCGTGGGGGTGGCTTCGAAGCAGTTCTTC
CSARGPVGVASKQFF
>TRBJ2-3|many|TRBV6-6|TRBD1
TGTGCCAGCAGACGGACAGGGGGCGATACGCAGTATTTT
CASRRTGGDTQYF
>TRBJ2-7|NA|TRBV5-1|NA
TGCGCCAGCAGCTTGACGGACACCCGGGAAGAGCAGTACTTC
CASSLTDTREEQYF
>TRBJ2-5|many|TRBV7-9|NA
TGTGCCAGCAGTTCTTTGCAGTCCTTCGTAGAGACCCAGTACTTC
CASSSLQSFVETQYF
>TRBJ2-6|few|TRBV29-1|NA
TGCAGCGTTGTAAGCGCCGGATCGTCTGGGGCCAACGTCCTGACTTTC
CSVVSAGSSGANVLTF
>TRBJ2-5|NA|TRBV29-1|TRBD1
TGCAGCGGGAGACAGGGGGGGATTCGAGAGACCCAGTACTTC
CSGRQGGIRETQYF
>TRBJ2-1|few|TRBV18|NA
TGTGCCAGCTCACCAGCCTCGACAGGGAGGAATGAGCAGTTCTTC
CASSPASTGRNEQFF
>TRBJ2-7|many|TRBV24-1|NA
TGTGCCACCAGTGATTCTTCCCCCGGCAAGGCCTACGAGCAGTACTTC
CATSDSSPGKAYEQYF
>TRBJ2-1|NA|TRBV5-1|NA
TGCGCCAGCTTTAGCGGAATTAACAATGAGCAGTTCTTC
CASFSGINNEQFF
>TRBJ1-3|NA|TRBV6-1|TRBD1
TGTGCCAGCAGACAGGGGTACGGAAACACCATATATTTT
CASRQGYGNTIYF
>TRBJ1-1|few|TRBV6-1|NA
TGTGCCAGCAGTGATTGGGTGGGATTCACTGAAGCTTTCTTT
CASSDWVGFTEAFF
>TRBJ2-1|few|TRBV12-3/TRBV12-4|NA
TGTGCCAGCAGTTCCAACAGGGACGCAGATGAGCAGTTCTTC
CASSSNRDADEQFF
>TRBJ2-1|many|TRBV20-1|TRBD2
TGCAGTCCGAGGGGGACTAGCAGGGATGAGCAGTTCTTC
CSPRGTSRDEQFF
>TRBJ2-1|few|TRBV19|TRBD2
TGTGCCAGTACGGAGACAGCGGGGTACAATGAGCAGTTCTTC
CASTETAGYNEQFF
>TRBJ2-1|NA|TRBV5-1|NA
TGCGCCAGCAGCTTGGCAGGGTTACAAGGCCTTTACAATGAGCAGTTCTTC
CASSLAGLQGLYNEQFF
>TRBJ2-7|many|TRBV10-3|NA
TGTGCCATCAGGGAATCCGGGGCTTACTCCTACGAGCAGTACTTC
CAIRESGAYSYEQYF
>TRBJ2-7|few|TRBV29-1|TRBD2
TGCAGCGTTGTAGGGGCTAGCGGGAGGACCCGGTACGAGCAGTACTTC
CSVVGASGRTRYEQYF
>TRBJ2-1|many|TRBV20-1|TRBD2
TGCAGTGCTAGATGGAGCGGGAACCCCTACAATGAGCAGTTCTTC
CSARWSGNPYNEQFF
>TRBJ2-7|NA|TRBV7-9|NA
TGTGCCAGCAGCTTAGTTCCAGGAGACTACGAGCAGTACTTC
CASSLVPGDYEQYF
>TRBJ1-1|many|TRBV7-2|NA
TGTGCCAGCAGCCCTTTCATTAGGAGGGCTTTCTTT
CASSPFIRRAFF
>TRBJ2-1|NA|TRBV3-1|TRBD1
TGTGCCAGCAGCCAAGTGGGACAGGGTATCGAGCAGTTCTTC
CASSQVGQGIEQFF
>TRBJ2-1|NA|TRBV20-1|NA
TGCAGTGCTACCCTCGCCAACCCACGGCTTGGGCAGTTCTTC
CSATLANPRLGQFF
>TRBJ2-7|many|TRBV20-1|TRBD2
TGCAGTGCTAGGGATACGACTAGCGAGCATTTCGAGCAGTACTTC
CSARDTTSEHFEQYF
>TRBJ2-7|NA|TRBV27|NA
TGTGCCAGCAAGAGGAAGATGGACGGATTCAACGAGCAGTACTTC
CASKRKMDGFNEQYF
>TRBJ2-5|many|TRBV29-1|TRBD2
TGCAGCGTGGCAGGGACTAGACAAGAGACCCAGTACTTC
CSVAGTRQETQYF
>TRBJ2-7|many|TRBV21-1|NA
TGTGCCAGAATGGGGAACAGGGAGGCCGAGCAGTACTTC
CARMGNREAEQYF
>TRBJ2-7|NA|TRBV5-1|NA
TGCGCCAGCAGCTATACGGGAAAAACCTACGAGCAGTACTTC
CASSYTGKTYEQYF
>TRBJ1-3|many|TRBV12-3/TRBV12-4|NA
TGTGCCAGCAGTTTAGGAGGATCCGCTGGAAACACCATATATTTT
CASSLGGSAGNTIYF
>TRBJ2-6|many|TRBV6-5|TRBD2
TGTGCCAGCAGTTACCCCAAGGTTGCGGGAGTTACCGGGGCCAACGTCCTGACTTTC
CASSYPKVAGVTGANVLTF
>TRBJ2-3|NA|TRBV6-2/TRBV6-3|NA
TGTGCCAGCAGTCCCCTGAGAGCTACAGATACGCAGTATTTT
CASSPLRATDTQYF
>TRBJ2-7|many|TRBV7-6|NA
TGTGCCAGCAGCCGGGGGAGCGGCTACGAGCAGTACTTC
CASSRGSGYEQYF
>TRBJ2-7|many|TRBV5-1|NA
TGCGCCAGCAGTCTACAGGGTCCCGAGCAGTACTTC
CASSLQGPEQYF
>TRBJ2-7|many|TRBV5-6|NA
TGTGCCAGCATCCGTCGTTTGACTTACGAGCAGTACTTC
CASIRRLTYEQYF
>TRBJ2-2|many|TRBV20-1|TRBD2
TGCAGTGCGCGGACTAGCGGGAGCTTCACCGGGGAGCTGTTTTTT
CSARTSGSFTGELFF
>TRBJ2-1|many|TRBV7-6|NA
TGTGCCAGCAGCACCTCTTGGGGTGAGCAGTTCTTC
CASSTSWGEQFF
>TRBJ2-3|many|TRBV12-3/TRBV12-4|NA
TGTGCCAGCAGTTTACTCGGGCGGCAAACCACAGATACGCAGTATTTT
CASSLLGRQTTDTQYF
>TRBJ1-2|many|TRBV20-1|NA
TGCAGTGCTAGTATGCAGGGGCGAGGGACCTTC
CSASMQGRGTF
>TRBJ1-5|many|TRBV7-2|NA
TGTGCCAGCAGCTGGGGAAATCAGCCCCAGCATTTT
CASSWGNQPQHF